This record concerns one TCR beta chain sequence. Only a few counts were recorded for this clone. The antigen it binds to is not known. No base qualities exist here, and no much larger clone lies one base off it. Collaborating institutions collected whole blood in K2EDTA tubes following their own protocols. Collaborator samples were shipped for TCRbeta analysis as frozen whole blood, isolated PBMCs, or DNA extracted from either sample type. TCRbeta CDR3 regions were amplified from genomic DNA using the immunoSEQ Assay, a bias-controlled multiplex PCR. Regarding the original processing steps: The number of nucleated cells in each sample was estimated from the amplification of reference gene primers within the assay. To quantify the absolute abundance of each unique TCRbeta CDR3 rearrangement, sequence reads were collapsed and filtered. For each sample, productive Simpson clonality was calculated as the square root of Simpson's diversity index over productive rearrangements. Entries here come from immuneACCESS through TCRdb and include only in-frame sequences with V and J called. Some clones fail to appear in such tables; in the studies checked, an unresolved V gene covers under half of the shortfall, and the cause of the remainder is unknown. V, J and clone size derive from that table, while D and trimming were established from the DNA sequence. A total of about 73,000 clones appear in this sample, around 81% of them only once. Around 27% of the sample comes from the top ten.

This sample stems from a study of blood T cell repertoires in COVID-19 (dated by TCRdb to 2019 to 2021). Some background on the complete study: Samples covering the acute and convalescent phases of COVID-19 were provided by collaborators in the United States, Italy and Spain. Where HLA class I and class II types were available, the types were taken from metadata supplied by the sample provider, not from assay-based typing. Sample metadata almost always included a de-identified subject ID, COVID-19 status, age in years and sex. The repertoires were made available in a free public database intended to serve as a resource for research on the immune response to SARS-CoV-2. The material from the prospective study consisted of cDNA or gDNA derived from T cells, B-cell-depleted T cells, or PBMCs. Samples came from the ongoing ImmuneRACE study (first 160 participants) plus 1,254 subjects from 6 global collaborators. The dataset comprised deeply sampled blood TCRbeta repertoires from subjects exposed to, actively infected with, or recovered from COVID-19.

General conclusions and limits of the study: How much clinical and demographic metadata was included differed by source and by participant, and the metadata was provided uncurated.

The specimen sequenced was peripheral blood. This TCR was recovered from a human donor in a cohort sampled during active COVID-19.

DNA sequence: TGTGCCAGCAGCCAAACCCTCCAAGGGGGCGCGGGCAATCAGCCCCAGCATTTT. It encodes CASSQTLQGGAGNQPQHF. The rearranged segments are TRBV4-2 and TRBJ1-5, with 7 central nucleotides matching TRBD1. The CDR1 and CDR2 encoded by the germline V gene are LGHNA and YNFKEQ. The CDR3 goes from the cysteine to the phenylalanine over 18 residues. Of the read, only the CDR3 DNA is kept; its 54 bases are in frame from base 1. V is pruned by 2 bases and J by 2 bases, leaving 12 bases of the junction without a gene match.